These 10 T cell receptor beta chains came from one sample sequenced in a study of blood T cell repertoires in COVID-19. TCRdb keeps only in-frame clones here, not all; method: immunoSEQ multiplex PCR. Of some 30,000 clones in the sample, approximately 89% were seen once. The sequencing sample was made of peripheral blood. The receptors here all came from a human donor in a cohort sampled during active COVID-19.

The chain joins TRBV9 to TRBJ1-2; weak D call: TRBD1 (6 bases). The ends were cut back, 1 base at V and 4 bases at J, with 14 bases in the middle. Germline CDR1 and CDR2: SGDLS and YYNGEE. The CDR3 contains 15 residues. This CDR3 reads CASSVTQDSPYGYTF. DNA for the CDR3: TGTGCCAGCAGCGTAACACAGGACAGCCCCTATGGCTACACCTTC.

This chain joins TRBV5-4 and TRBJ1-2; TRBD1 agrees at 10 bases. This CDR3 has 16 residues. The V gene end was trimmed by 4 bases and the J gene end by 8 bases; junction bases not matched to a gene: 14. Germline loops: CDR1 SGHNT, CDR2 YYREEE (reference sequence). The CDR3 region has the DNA TGTGCCAGCAGCACCCAAGAGACAGGGGGCGTTGGGGGCTACACCTTC. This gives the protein CASSTQETGGVGGYTF.

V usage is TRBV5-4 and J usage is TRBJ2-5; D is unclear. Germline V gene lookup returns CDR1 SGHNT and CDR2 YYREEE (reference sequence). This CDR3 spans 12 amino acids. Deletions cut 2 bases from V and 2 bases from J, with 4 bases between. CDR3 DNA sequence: TGTGCCAGCAGCTTCGTACAAGAGACCCAGTACTTC. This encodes CASSFVQETQYF.

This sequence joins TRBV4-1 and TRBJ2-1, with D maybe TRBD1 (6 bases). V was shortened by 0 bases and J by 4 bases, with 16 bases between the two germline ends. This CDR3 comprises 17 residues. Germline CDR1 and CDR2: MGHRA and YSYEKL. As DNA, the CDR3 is TGCGCCAGCAGCCAAGAGTATCGGGACAAGAAGTACAATGAGCAGTTCTTC. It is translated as CASSQEYRDKKYNEQFF.

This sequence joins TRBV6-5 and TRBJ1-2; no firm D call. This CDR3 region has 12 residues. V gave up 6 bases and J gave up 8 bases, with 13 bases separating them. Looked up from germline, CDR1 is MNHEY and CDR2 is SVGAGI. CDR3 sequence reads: CASRTWAGGYTF. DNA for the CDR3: TGTGCCAGCAGAACCTGGGCGGGAGGCTACACCTTC.

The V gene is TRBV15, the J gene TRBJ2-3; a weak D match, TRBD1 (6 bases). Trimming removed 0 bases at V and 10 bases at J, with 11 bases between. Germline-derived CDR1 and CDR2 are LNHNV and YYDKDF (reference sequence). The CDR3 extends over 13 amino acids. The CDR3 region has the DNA TGTGCCACCAGCAGAGACCCAGGGACATCGCAGTATTTT. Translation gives CATSRDPGTSQYF. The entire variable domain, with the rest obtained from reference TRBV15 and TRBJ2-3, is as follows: DAMVIQNPRYQVTQFGKPVTLSCSQTLNHNVMYWYQQKSSQAPKLLFHYYDKDFNNEADTPDNFQSRRPNTSFCFLDIRSPGLGDTAMYLCATSRDPGTSQYFGPGTRLTVL.

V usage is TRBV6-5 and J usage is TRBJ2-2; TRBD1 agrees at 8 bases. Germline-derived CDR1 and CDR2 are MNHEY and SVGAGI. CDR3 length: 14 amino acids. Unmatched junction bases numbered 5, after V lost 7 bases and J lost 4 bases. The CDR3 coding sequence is TGTGCCAGCACGAGGACAGGGTCCACCGGGGAGCTGTTTTTT. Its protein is CASTRTGSTGELFF.

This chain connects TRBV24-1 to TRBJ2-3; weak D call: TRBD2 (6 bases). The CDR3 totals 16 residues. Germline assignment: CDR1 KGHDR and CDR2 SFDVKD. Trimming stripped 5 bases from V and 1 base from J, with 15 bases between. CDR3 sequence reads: CATSALPGGGTDTQYF. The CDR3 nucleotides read TGTGCCACCAGTGCCCTCCCCGGGGGAGGCACAGATACGCAGTATTTT.

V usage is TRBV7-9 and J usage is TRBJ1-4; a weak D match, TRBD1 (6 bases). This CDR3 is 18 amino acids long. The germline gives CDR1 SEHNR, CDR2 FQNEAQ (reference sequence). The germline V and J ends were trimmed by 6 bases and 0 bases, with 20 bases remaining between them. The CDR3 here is CASSNKDRFTSTNEKLFF. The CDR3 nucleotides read TGTGCCAGCAGTAATAAGGACAGATTTACCTCAACTAATGAAAAACTGTTTTTT.

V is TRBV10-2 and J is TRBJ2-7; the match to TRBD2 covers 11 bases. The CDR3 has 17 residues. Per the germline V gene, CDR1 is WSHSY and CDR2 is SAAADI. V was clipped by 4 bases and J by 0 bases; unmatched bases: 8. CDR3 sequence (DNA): TGCGCCAGCAGTGGACCCGGGACTAGCGGACTCTCCTACGAGCAGTACTTC. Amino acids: CASSGPGTSGLSYEQYF.